This is a list of T cell receptor beta chains from one sample in a study of blood T cell repertoires in COVID-19. Libraries were prepared by immunoSEQ multiplex PCR; TCRdb keeps only in-frame clonotypes and omits some of them. The table has some 400,000 clones, roughly 86% seen once. Sequenced input: PBMCs or T cells enriched from blood (not recorded which). The receptors here all came from a man aged 25-40 years who had recovered from COVID-19. Both conserved end residues are part of each CDR3. The D gene is left open where the match is weak. Size is omitted from some rows. Given values are once, few, many or a class for expanded clones.

TRBD2	TRBV19	NA	TRBJ2-7	CASAGGRPGGYYEQYF	TGTGCCAGTGCCGGGGGAAGGCCGGGAGGCTACTACGAGCAGTACTTC
NA	TRBV5-1	NA	TRBJ2-7	CASSLAGGNHGDEQYF	TGCGCCAGCAGCTTGGCCGGAGGAAACCATGGGGACGAGCAGTACTTC
TRBD2	TRBV27	NA	TRBJ2-3	CASSLKVGGLTDTQYF	TGTGCCAGCAGTTTAAAGGTGGGGGGGTTAACAGATACGCAGTATTTT
TRBD1	TRBV11-2	few	TRBJ1-2	CASSLGFGGGSNYGYTF	TGTGCCAGCAGCTTAGGATTCGGAGGGGGCTCTAACTATGGCTACACCTTC
TRBD1	TRBV6-2/TRBV6-3	few	TRBJ1-5	CASSYWQGDQPQHF	TGTGCCAGCAGTTACTGGCAGGGGGATCAGCCCCAGCATTTT
TRBD1	TRBV11-2	NA	TRBJ1-2	CASSARQGEGYTF	TGTGCCAGCAGCGCCCGACAGGGGGAGGGCTACACCTTC
NA	TRBV6-5	NA	TRBJ2-5	CASSSKDRETQYF	TGTGCCAGCAGTTCAAAGGACAGAGAGACCCAGTACTTC
NA	TRBV7-9	NA	TRBJ1-1	CASSQGTEAFF	TGTGCCAGCAGCCAGGGCACTGAAGCTTTCTTT
NA	TRBV5-1	NA	TRBJ2-7	CASSLNYGGYEQYF	TGCGCCAGCAGCTTGAACTACGGAGGCTACGAGCAGTACTTC
TRBD1	TRBV2	NA	TRBJ1-6	CASTYETGQGYNSPLHF	TGTGCCAGCACCTATGAGACGGGACAGGGCTATAATTCACCCCTCCACTTT
NA	TRBV6-2/TRBV6-3	NA	TRBJ1-2	CASSPLTIHGYTF	TGTGCCAGCAGTCCACTGACTATTCATGGCTACACCTTC
NA	TRBV4-3	NA	TRBJ1-4	CASSQGFGRGNEKLFF	TGCGCCAGCAGCCAAGGCTTTGGGCGTGGTAATGAAAAACTGTTTTTT
NA	TRBV9	NA	TRBJ2-3	CASSVALGGATDTQYF	TGTGCCAGCAGCGTAGCTTTGGGCGGGGCCACAGATACGCAGTATTTT